The clone carrying this T cell receptor beta chain was recorded a few times. Antigen: not known. TCRdb's table, derived via immunoSEQ multiplex PCR, lists solely in-frame clones and lacks some. The sample shows some 90,000 clones, around 90% of them seen only once. The record originates from a study of graft-versus-host responses after intestinal transplantation. This sequence originates from a human donor who received an intestinal transplant. The sequenced sample was unstimulated CD4+ T cells sorted from spleen or lymph node cells, obtained before intestinal transplant.

CDR3 protein: CASSQDSHRPNNYGYTF. The DNA for the CDR3 is TGCGCCAGCAGCCAAGATTCCCACAGACCAAATAACTATGGCTACACCTTC. The chain recombines TRBV4-1 with TRBJ1-2; no clear D. The germline gives CDR1 MGHRA, CDR2 YSYEKL. The CDR3 extends over 17 amino acids. Trimming removed 0 bases at V and 1 base at J, with 15 bases between.